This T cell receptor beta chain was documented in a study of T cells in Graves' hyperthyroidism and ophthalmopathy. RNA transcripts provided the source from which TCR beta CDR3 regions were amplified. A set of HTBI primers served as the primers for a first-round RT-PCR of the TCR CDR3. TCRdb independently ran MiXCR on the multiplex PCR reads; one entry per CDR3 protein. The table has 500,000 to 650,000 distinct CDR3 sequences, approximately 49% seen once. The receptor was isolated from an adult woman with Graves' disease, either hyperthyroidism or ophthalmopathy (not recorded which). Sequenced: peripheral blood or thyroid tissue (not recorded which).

CDR3 nucleotides: TGTGCCATCAGCGCTAAACAGGGGGCAAGGAGGACTGAAGCTTTCTTT. Translating it yields CAISAKQGARRTEAFF. J is TRBJ1-1 and V is TRBV10-3, with 9 bases aligning to TRBD1. The ends lost 6 bases at V and 5 bases at J; junction bases unmatched: 13. Germline CDR1 is ENHRY and CDR2 is SYGVKD. CDR3 length: 16 residues.